This T cell receptor beta chain was recorded in a study of blood T cell repertoires in COVID-19. Measured with immunoSEQ multiplex PCR; TCRdb has only the in-frame clones, and not every one. This sample has approximately 85,000 clones; more than 80% occur once, and the top ten carry around 13%. The CDR3 sequence is 13 residues long. Germline values: CDR1 SGHNT, CDR2 YENEEA. Trimming removed 4 bases at V and 3 bases at J, with 9 bases between. The rearrangement joins TRBV11-3 to TRBJ1-1; D might be TRBD1 (6 bases). The sequence was obtained from a human donor in a cohort sampled during active COVID-19. The specimen sequenced was peripheral blood. Here the CDR3 reads CASSSYRDTEAFF. In nucleotides, the CDR3 is TGTGCCAGCAGCTCATACAGGGACACTGAAGCTTTCTTT.